This TCR beta chain emerged from a study of blood T cell repertoires in COVID-19 (dated by TCRdb to the early 2020s). Regarding the complete study: Samples covering the acute and convalescent phases of COVID-19 were provided by collaborators in the United States, Italy and Spain. The material from the prospective study consisted of cDNA or gDNA derived from T cells, B-cell-depleted T cells, or PBMCs. Subjects who had been exposed to COVID-19, were actively infected with it, or had recovered from it provided the deeply sampled blood TCRbeta repertoires that made up the dataset. The repertoires were made available in a free public database intended to serve as a resource for research on the immune response to SARS-CoV-2. Samples came from the ongoing ImmuneRACE study (first 160 participants) plus 1,254 subjects from 6 global collaborators. The sample metadata nearly always contained a de-identified subject ID, COVID-19 status, age in years and sex. Where HLA class I and class II types were available, the types were taken from metadata supplied by the sample provider, not from assay-based typing. Overall study outcomes, separate from this receptor: The quantity of clinical and demographic metadata differed by source and by participant and was supplied without curation.

The immunoSEQ Assay, a bias-controlled multiplex PCR, was used to amplify TCRbeta CDR3 regions from genomic DNA. In the original analysis: The number of nucleated cells in each sample was estimated from the amplification of reference gene primers within the assay. To quantify the absolute abundance of each unique TCRbeta CDR3 rearrangement, sequence reads were collapsed and filtered. For each sample, productive Simpson clonality was calculated by taking the square root of Simpson's diversity index across productive rearrangements. TCRdb re-hosts the immuneACCESS table, in-frame sequences only. Its copies lack some clones; in the studies checked, an unresolved V gene accounts for under half of them, and the cause for the rest is not known. V and J calls and clone size follow that table, whereas D and trimming were derived from the DNA. In all, the sample holds under 300,000 clones, and under 85% of those were seen once. Approximately 1.8% of the sample lies in the top ten.

A second Seattle source provided samples from volunteer blood donors who had recovered from COVID-19. Each collaborating institution followed its own protocols to collect whole blood in K2EDTA tubes. For TCRbeta analysis, collaborators shipped samples in one of three forms: frozen whole blood, isolated PBMCs, or DNA extracted from either of those sample types. To note about this clone: There is no known antigen for this receptor. Base qualities were left out, and no much larger clone turns up one base away.

For this chain, trimming is 6 bases at the V end and 5 bases at the J end, and the number of junction bases without a gene match is 6. Including cysteine and phenylalanine, the CDR3 has 13 amino acids. This entry keeps only the CDR3 DNA: 39 bases, framed from base 1. CDR1 is given as LGHDT and CDR2 as YNNKEL, both from the germline V gene (reference sequence). Sequencing was done on a sample of peripheral blood. This receptor was identified in a man aged 25 to 40 who had recovered from COVID-19. The rearranged chain carries TRBV3-1 (or the pseudogene TRBV3-2) and TRBJ2-5; 7 central bases correspond to TRBD2. CDR3 sequence: CASRQRGGETQYF. The DNA is TGTGCCAGCAGGCAACGGGGAGGGGAGACCCAGTACTTC.